The following is a T cell receptor (beta chain) sequence with its context. Antigen unknown. The sample originates from a study of T cell repertoires in cytomegalovirus infection. The overall study: CMV epitopes that were recently identified and HLA-C-restricted were used alongside well-studied HLA-B-restricted ones. Matching HLA type and CMV infection were both indicated by public TCR beta signatures.

TCRdb fed the reads into MiXCR, producing one record per CDR3 protein. The sample gives about a million distinct CDR3 sequences, around 30% of which show up once; more than 12% is in the top ten. The CDR3 is 13 amino acids. Per the germline V gene, CDR1 is MGHRA and CDR2 is YSYEKL. V was pared by 1 base and J by 3 bases, with 6 bases between. General study points: HLA-C-restricted TCR beta clonotypes specific for CMV led the ex vivo response. Pooled public TCR beta family frequency picked out CMV carriers with the relevant HLA.

The material sequenced was cultured CD8+ T cells from PBMCs, taken from culture after CMV antigen stimulation. The TCR comes from a human donor in good health (CMV status not recorded). Some clones in this sample may be carry-over from other donors' samples. The chain recombines TRBV4-1 with TRBJ1-2; the D is unclear. The CDR3 spells CASSQARDYGYTF. Written as DNA, the CDR3 is TGCGCCAGCAGCCAAGCCCGGGACTATGGCTACACCTTC.